The sequence of this TCR beta chain was determined in a study of cytomegalovirus exposure and HLA in healthy donors. Study-level findings and limits: CMV serostatus alone was available as immune exposure information. Later findings reportedly placed an Asian-associated ancestry cluster below the roughly 660-donor mean for N-insertions. In a later analysis, parvovirus B19, influenza, CMV and Epstein-Barr virus appeared linked to several top co-occurrence clusters. The study listed roughly 160 cytomegalovirus-associated TCR beta chains.

The CDR3 length is 16 residues. Primers for the PCR totalled 60 Vbeta and 13 Jbeta. The data were produced by immunoSEQ multiplex PCR, yet TCRdb's version contains in-frame clones alone and is incomplete. The sample holds roughly 120,000 clones; around 66% are singletons and the top ten take over 6.5%. To note about this clone: As yet, its antigen is unknown.

This rearrangement joins TRBV21-1 to TRBJ1-2; TRBD1, as called in the table, went unchecked against the DNA. TRBV21-1 is reported as a pseudogene. The sequence was obtained from a young man in good health and CMV-seropositive. The specimen sequenced was PBMCs. Written as DNA, the CDR3 is TGTGCCAGCAGCAAAGACCGGGACAGGGGTGAAGATGGCTACACCTTC. Translated: CASSKDRDRGEDGYTF.